The T cell receptor (beta chain) under discussion was sequenced for a study of blood T cells in healthy people across ages. Alongside a J-beta primer mix, a sample-barcoded 5' primer served in a second PCR lasting roughly 6 to 11 cycles. TCRdb reprocessed the 5' RACE reads with MiXCR, giving one entry per CDR3 protein. The repertoire consists of hundreds of thousands of distinct CDR3 sequences, with about 52% occurring once and the leading ten covering 25% to 35%. Trimming removed 4 bases at V and 2 bases at J, with 8 bases between. The germline V gene has CDR1 ENHRY and CDR2 SYGVKD. This CDR3 comprises 13 residues.

The chain is built from TRBV10-3 and TRBJ1-1; tentatively, D is TRBD1 (5 bases). The sequenced material came from blood. The receptor was isolated from a woman aged 55-70 years in good health. The CDR3 DNA sequence: TGTGCCATCAGTGCTGGGGGAAACACTGAAGCTTTCTTT. Its translation is CAISAGGNTEAFF.